There are a few counts of the clone carrying this T cell receptor beta chain. This same CDR3 is encoded by further DNA sequences in the sample. As every portion of the isolated RNA was reverse transcribed, the sequencing read expressed TCRB transcripts. TCRdb keeps only in-frame clones here, not all; method: immunoSEQ multiplex PCR. The sample lists hundreds of thousands of clones, roughly 15% occurring once. All sorted populations exceeded 95% purity. Trimming left V 5 bases short and J 2 bases short, with 13 bases between. The CDR3 totals 16 residues. Germline CDR1 reads SGHTA; CDR2 reads FQGNSA. This sample was taken from a study of beta chain features in type 1 diabetes.

The chain uses TRBV7-2 and TRBJ2-6, with D possibly matching TRBD1 (6 bases). This TCR came from a man aged 18-30 years in good health. Sequenced material: naive CD4+ T cells from blood. CDR3 protein: CASSVQGWAGANVLTF. The CDR3 nucleotides read TGTGCCAGCAGCGTACAGGGTTGGGCTGGGGCCAACGTCCTGACTTTC.